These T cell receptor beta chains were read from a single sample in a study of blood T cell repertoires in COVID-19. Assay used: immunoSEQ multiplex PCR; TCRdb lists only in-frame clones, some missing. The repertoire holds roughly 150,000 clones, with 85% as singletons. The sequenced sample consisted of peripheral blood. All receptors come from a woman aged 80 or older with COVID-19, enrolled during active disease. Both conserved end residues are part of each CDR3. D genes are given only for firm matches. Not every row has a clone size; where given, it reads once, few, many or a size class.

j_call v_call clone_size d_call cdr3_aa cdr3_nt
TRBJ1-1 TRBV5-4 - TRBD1 CASSLVRTGRTEAFF TGTGCCAGCAGCTTGGTTAGGACAGGGAGGACTGAAGCTTTCTTT
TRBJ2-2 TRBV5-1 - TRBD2 CASSRGDTGELFF TGCGCCAGCAGCCGGGGGGACACCGGGGAGCTGTTTTTT
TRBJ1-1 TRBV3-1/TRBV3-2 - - CASSQDWGRSQAFF TGTGCCAGCAGCCAAGATTGGGGCAGGTCGCAAGCTTTCTTT
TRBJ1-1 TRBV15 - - CATSRDLRREAFF TGTGCCACCAGCAGAGATCTCAGGCGTGAAGCTTTCTTT
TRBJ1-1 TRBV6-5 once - CASSLQVNTEAFF TGTGCCAGCAGTTTACAGGTAAACACTGAAGCTTTCTTT
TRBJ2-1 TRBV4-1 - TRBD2 CASRSTSGTYNEQFF TGCGCCAGCAGGTCTACTAGCGGGACATACAATGAGCAGTTCTTC
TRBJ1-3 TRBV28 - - CATTEEGRNTIYF TGTGCCACGACGGAGGAGGGTCGGAACACCATATATTTT
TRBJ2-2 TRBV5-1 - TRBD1 CASRPGQGETGELFF TGCGCCAGCAGACCCGGACAGGGAGAAACCGGGGAGCTGTTTTTT
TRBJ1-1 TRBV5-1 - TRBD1 CASRLFQGAAGTEAFF TGCGCCAGCAGACTCTTTCAGGGGGCGGCGGGCACTGAAGCTTTCTTT
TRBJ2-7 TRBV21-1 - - CASQAGVVDEQYF TGTGCCAGCCAAGCGGGGGTGGTTGACGAGCAGTACTTC
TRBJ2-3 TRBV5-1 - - CASSLASEGPTDTQYF TGCGCCAGCAGCTTGGCCTCGGAGGGGCCCACAGATACGCAGTATTTT
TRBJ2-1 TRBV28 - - CASSGLGVSYNEQFF TGTGCCAGCAGTGGATTAGGGGTATCCTACAATGAGCAGTTCTTC
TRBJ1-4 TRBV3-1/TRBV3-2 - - CASSFFGYEKLFF TGTGCCAGCAGCTTTTTCGGGTATGAAAAACTGTTTTTT
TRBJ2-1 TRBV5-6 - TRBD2 CASSPSGGYNEQFF TGTGCCAGCAGCCCCAGCGGGGGCTACAATGAGCAGTTCTTC
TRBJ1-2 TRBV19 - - CASSIGPEPRGAGGYTF TGTGCCAGTAGTATAGGTCCCGAACCCAGGGGCGCGGGTGGCTACACCTTC
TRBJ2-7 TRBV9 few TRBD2 CASSVGPSGTPYEQYF TGTGCCAGCAGCGTAGGGCCTAGCGGGACGCCCTACGAGCAGTACTTC
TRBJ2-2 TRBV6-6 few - CASKGPGATGELFF TGTGCCAGCAAGGGACCAGGGGCCACCGGGGAGCTGTTTTTT
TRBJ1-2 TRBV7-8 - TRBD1 CASSLVVWQGARYGYTF TGTGCCAGCAGCTTAGTGGTTTGGCAGGGGGCACGGTATGGCTACACCTTC
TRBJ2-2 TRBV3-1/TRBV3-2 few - CASSQTSTGELFF TGTGCCAGCAGCCAAACCAGCACCGGGGAGCTGTTTTTT
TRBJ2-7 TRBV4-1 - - CASSRNRGRGPFEQYF TGCGCCAGCAGCCGCAACCGTGGCAGGGGACCCTTCGAGCAGTACTTC
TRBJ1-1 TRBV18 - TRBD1 CASSPGQGGEAEAFF TGTGCCAGCTCACCCGGACAGGGGGGAGAGGCTGAAGCTTTCTTT
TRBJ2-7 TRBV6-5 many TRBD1 CASTRDRSGAYEQYF TGTGCCAGCACGAGGGACAGATCAGGGGCCTACGAGCAGTACTTC
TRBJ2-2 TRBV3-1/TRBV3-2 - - CASSPSGGGELFF TGTGCCAGCAGCCCCTCCGGGGGTGGGGAGCTGTTTTTT
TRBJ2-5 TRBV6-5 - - CASSRTTGYQETQYF TGTGCCAGCAGTCGGACCACGGGGTACCAAGAGACCCAGTACTTC
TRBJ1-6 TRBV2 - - CASATGLNSPLHF TGTGCCAGCGCCACAGGCCTAAATTCACCCCTCCACTTT
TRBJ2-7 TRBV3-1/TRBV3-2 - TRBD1 CASSLQGAYEQYF TGTGCCAGCAGCCTACAGGGGGCCTACGAGCAGTACTTC
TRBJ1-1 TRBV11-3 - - CASNLESGRVGHRLNTEAFF TGTGCCAGCAACTTAGAATCTGGGAGGGTTGGGCACCGCTTGAACACTGAAGCTTTCTTT
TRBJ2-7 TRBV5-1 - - CASSLGGETIEYF TGCGCCAGCAGCTTGGGTGGAGAAACCATAGAGTACTTC
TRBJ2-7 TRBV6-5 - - CASSSAPVGGKHEQYF TGTGCCAGCAGTTCCGCCCCGGTGGGCGGGAAGCACGAGCAGTACTTC
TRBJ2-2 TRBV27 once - CASSLLSRQAVSGELFF TGTGCCAGCAGTTTATTATCTCGGCAGGCCGTTAGCGGGGAGCTGTTTTTT
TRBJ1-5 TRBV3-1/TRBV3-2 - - CASSQDLAGHQPQHF TGTGCCAGCAGCCAAGATTTGGCGGGCCATCAGCCCCAGCATTTT
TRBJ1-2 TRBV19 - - CTSIQPGRIYGYTF TGTACCAGTATTCAACCCGGCAGGATCTATGGCTACACCTTC
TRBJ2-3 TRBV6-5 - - CASSYSMLSTDTQYF TGTGCCAGCAGTTACTCGATGCTAAGCACAGATACGCAGTATTTT
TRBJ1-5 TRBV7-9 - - CASSTGNLSPQHF TGTGCCAGCAGCACAGGGAATTTATCGCCCCAGCATTTT
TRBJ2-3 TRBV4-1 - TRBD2 CASSLGGLAGVSTDTQYF TGCGCCAGCAGCCTCGGGGGACTAGCGGGGGTTAGCACAGATACGCAGTATTTT
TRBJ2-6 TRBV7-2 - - CASSLAGGANVLTF TGTGCCAGCAGCCTAGCCGGGGGGGCCAACGTCCTGACTTTC
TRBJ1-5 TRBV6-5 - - CASSYEQGSPMHF TGTGCCAGCAGTTACGAACAGGGATCCCCCATGCATTTT
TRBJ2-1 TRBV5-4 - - CASSSPTGSRQQFF TGTGCCAGCAGCTCCCCAACAGGGTCCCGTCAGCAGTTCTTC
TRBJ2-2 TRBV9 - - CASSVVGEATGELFF TGTGCCAGCAGCGTAGTAGGGGAGGCCACCGGGGAGCTGTTTTTT
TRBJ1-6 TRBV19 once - CASKPTGHSYNSPLHF TGTGCCAGTAAGCCGACAGGCCACTCCTATAATTCACCCCTCCACTTT
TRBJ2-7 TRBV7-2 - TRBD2 CASSIDGVAGSYEQYF TGTGCCAGCAGCATCGACGGGGTAGCGGGATCCTACGAGCAGTACTTC
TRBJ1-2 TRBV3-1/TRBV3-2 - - CASSLRDTATYGYTF TGTGCCAGCAGCCTGAGGGACACCGCCACCTATGGCTACACCTTC
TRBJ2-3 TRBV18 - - CASSPPSTDTQYF TGTGCCAGCTCCCCTCCCAGCACAGATACGCAGTATTTT